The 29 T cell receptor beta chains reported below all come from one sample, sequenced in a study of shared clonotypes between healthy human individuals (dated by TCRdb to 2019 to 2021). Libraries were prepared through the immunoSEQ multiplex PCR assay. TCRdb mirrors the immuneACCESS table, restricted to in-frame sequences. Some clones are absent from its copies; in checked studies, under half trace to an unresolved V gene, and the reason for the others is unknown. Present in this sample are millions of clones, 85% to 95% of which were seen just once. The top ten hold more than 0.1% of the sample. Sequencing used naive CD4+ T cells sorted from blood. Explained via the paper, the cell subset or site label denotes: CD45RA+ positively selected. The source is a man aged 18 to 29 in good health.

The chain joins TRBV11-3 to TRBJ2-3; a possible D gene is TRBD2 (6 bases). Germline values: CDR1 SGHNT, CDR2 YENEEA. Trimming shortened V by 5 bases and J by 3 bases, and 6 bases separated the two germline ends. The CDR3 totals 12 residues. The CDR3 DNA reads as TGTGCCAGCAGCGGGGGGACAGATACGCAGTATTTT. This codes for CASSGGTDTQYF.

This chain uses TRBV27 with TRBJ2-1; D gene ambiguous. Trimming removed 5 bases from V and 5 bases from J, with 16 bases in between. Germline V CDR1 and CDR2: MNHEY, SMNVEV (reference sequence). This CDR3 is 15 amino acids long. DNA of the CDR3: TGTGCCAGCAGTCGACTGGGCGGCCTCAACAATGAGCAGTTCTTC. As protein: CASSRLGGLNNEQFF.

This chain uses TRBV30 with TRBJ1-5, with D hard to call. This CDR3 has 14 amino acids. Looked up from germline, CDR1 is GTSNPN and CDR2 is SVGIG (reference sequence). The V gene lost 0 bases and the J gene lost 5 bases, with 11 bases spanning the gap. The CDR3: CAWSVGRADQPQHF. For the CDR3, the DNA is TGTGCCTGGAGTGTTGGTAGGGCGGATCAGCCCCAGCATTTT.

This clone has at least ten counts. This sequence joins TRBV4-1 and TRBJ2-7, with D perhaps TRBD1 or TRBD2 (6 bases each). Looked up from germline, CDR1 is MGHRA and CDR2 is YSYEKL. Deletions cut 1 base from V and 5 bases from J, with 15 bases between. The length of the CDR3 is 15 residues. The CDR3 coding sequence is TGCGCCAGCAGCCAAGGGGGGGCCAGAAGAAACGAGCAGTACTTC. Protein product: CASSQGGARRNEQYF.

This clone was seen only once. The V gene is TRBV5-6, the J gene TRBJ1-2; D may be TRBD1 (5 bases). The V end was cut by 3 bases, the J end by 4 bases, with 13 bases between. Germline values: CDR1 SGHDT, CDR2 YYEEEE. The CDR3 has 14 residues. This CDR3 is CASSYSDSRYGYTF. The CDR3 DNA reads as TGTGCCAGCAGCTATAGCGACAGCCGCTATGGCTACACCTTC.

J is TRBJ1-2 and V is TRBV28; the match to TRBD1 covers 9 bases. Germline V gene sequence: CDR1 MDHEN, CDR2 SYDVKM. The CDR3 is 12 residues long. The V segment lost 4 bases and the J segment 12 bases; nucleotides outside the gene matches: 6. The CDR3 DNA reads TGTGCCAGCAGTTCCACAGGGGGCAGACACACCTTC. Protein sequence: CASSSTGGRHTF.

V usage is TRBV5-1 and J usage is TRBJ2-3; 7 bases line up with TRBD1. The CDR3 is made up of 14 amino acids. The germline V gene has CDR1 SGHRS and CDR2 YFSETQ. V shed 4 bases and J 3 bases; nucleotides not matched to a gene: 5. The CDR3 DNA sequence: TGCGCCAGCAGCGGAGGACAGGTGACAGATACGCAGTATTTT. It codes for CASSGGQVTDTQYF.

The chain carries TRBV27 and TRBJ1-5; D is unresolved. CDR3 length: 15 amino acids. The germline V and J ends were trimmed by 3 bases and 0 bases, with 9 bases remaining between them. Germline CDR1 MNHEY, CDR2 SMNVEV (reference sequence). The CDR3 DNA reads TGTGCCAGCAGTTTTAGTACGGCTAGCAATCAGCCCCAGCATTTT. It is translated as CASSFSTASNQPQHF.

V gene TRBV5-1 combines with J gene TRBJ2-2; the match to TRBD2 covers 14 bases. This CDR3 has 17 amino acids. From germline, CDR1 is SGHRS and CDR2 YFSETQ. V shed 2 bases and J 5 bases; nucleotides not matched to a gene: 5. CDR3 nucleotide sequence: TGCGCCAGCAGCTTCGGACTAGCGGGAGGAGGTACCGGGGAGCTGTTTTTT. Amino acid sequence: CASSFGLAGGGTGELFF.

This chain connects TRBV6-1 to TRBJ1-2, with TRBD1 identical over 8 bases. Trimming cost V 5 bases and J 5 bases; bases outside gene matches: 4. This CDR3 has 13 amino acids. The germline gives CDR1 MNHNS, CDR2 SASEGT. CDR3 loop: CASSLDREYGYTF. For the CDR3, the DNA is TGTGCCAGCAGTCTGGACAGGGAATATGGCTACACCTTC.

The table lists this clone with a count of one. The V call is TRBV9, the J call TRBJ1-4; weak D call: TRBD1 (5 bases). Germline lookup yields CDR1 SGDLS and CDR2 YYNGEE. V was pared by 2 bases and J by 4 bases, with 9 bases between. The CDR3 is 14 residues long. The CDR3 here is CASSVDTVNEKLFF. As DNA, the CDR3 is TGTGCCAGCAGCGTGGACACTGTTAATGAAAAACTGTTTTTT.

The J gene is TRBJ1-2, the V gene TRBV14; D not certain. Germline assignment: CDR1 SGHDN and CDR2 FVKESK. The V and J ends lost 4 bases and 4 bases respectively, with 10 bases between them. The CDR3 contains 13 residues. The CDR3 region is CASSRDGAYGYTF. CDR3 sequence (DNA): TGTGCCAGCAGCCGAGACGGAGCCTATGGCTACACCTTC.

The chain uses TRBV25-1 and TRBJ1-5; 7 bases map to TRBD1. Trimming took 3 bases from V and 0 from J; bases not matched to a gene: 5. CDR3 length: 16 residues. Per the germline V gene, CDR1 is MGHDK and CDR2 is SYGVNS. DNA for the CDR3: TGTGCCAGCAGTGAGGCCCGACAGGGTAGCAATCAGCCCCAGCATTTT. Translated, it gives CASSEARQGSNQPQHF. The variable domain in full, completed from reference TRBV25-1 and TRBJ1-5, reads EADIYQTPRYLVIGTGKKITLECSQTMGHDKMYWYQQDPGMELHLIHYSYGVNSTEKGDLSSESTVSRIRTEHFPLTLESARPSHTSQYLCASSEARQGSNQPQHFGDGTRLSIL.

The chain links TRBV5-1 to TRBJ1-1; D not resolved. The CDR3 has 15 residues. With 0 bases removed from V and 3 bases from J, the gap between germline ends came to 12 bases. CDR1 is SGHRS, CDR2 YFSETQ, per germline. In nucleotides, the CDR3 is TGCGCCAGCAGCTTGGAGACGGCGATCCACACTGAAGCTTTCTTT. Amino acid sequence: CASSLETAIHTEAFF.

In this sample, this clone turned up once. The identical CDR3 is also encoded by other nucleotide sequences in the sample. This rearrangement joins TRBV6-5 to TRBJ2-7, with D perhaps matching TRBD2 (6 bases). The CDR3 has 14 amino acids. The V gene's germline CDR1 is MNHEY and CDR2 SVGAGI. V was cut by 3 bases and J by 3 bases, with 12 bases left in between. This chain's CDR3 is CASSYRAGNYEQYF. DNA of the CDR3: TGTGCCAGCAGTTATAGGGCGGGGAACTACGAGCAGTACTTC.

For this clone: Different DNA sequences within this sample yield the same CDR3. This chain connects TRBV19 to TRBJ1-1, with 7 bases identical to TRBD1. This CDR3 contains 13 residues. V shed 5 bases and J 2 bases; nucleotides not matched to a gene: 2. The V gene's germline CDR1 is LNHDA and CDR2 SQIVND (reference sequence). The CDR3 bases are TGTGCCAGTAGTCGACAGGGTAACACTGAAGCTTTCTTT. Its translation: CASSRQGNTEAFF.

The CDR3 bases are TGTGCCAGCACGCGCAGAACGAACACTGAAGCTTTCTTT. Protein: CASTRRTNTEAFF. This chain connects TRBV28 to TRBJ1-1; D remains ambiguous. This CDR3 has 13 residues. Germline values: CDR1 MDHEN, CDR2 SYDVKM. V lost 7 bases, J lost 1 base, and 10 bases lay in between.

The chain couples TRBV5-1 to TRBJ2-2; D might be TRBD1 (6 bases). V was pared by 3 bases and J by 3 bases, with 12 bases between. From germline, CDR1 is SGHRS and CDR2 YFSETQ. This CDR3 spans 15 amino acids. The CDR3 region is CASSSGTLYTGELFF. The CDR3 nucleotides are TGCGCCAGCAGCTCCGGGACACTCTACACCGGGGAGCTGTTTTTT.

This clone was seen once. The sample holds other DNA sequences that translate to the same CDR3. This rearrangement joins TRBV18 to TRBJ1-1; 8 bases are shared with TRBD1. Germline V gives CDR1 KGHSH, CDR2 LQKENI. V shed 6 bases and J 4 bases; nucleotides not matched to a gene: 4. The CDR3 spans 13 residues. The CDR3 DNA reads TGTGCCAGCTCTCAGCAGGGGGCCACTGAAGCTTTCTTT. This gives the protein CASSQQGATEAFF.

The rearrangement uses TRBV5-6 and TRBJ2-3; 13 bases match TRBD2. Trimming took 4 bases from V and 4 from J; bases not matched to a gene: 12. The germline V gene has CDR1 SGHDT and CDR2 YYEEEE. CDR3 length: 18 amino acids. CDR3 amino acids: CASSRGQRTSGSSDTQYF. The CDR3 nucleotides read TGTGCCAGCAGCCGCGGACAGAGGACTAGCGGGAGTTCAGATACGCAGTATTTT.

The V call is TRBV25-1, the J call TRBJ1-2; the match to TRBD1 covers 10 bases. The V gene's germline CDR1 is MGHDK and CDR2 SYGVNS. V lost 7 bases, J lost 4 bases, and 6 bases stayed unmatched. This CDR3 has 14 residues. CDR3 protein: CASNGTGEGYGYTF. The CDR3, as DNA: TGTGCCAGCAATGGGACAGGGGAGGGCTATGGCTACACCTTC.

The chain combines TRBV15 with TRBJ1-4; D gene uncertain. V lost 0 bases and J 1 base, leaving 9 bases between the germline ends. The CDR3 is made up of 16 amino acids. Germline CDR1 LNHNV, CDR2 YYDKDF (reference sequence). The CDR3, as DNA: TGTGCCACCAGCAGAGATAGGCCGGGAACTAATGAAAAACTGTTTTTT. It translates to CATSRDRPGTNEKLFF.

The CDR3 DNA reads TGTGCCAGTAGTAGGGGCGAGATGAACACTGAAGCTTTCTTT. Translation gives CASSRGEMNTEAFF. The J gene is TRBJ1-1, the V gene TRBV19; perhaps TRBD1 as D (5 bases). The CDR3 is made up of 14 amino acids. Germline CDR1 and CDR2: LNHDA and SQIVND (reference sequence). The V gene lost 4 bases and the J gene lost 0 bases, with 9 bases spanning the gap.

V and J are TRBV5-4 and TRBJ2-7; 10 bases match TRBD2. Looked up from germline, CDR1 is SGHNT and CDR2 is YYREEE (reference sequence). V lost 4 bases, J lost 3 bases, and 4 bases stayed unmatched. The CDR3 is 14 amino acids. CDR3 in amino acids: CASSRAGGGYEQYF. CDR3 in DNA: TGTGCCAGCAGCCGAGCGGGAGGGGGCTACGAGCAGTACTTC. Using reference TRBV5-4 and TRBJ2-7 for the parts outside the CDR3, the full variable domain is ETGVTQSPTHLIKTRGQQVTLRCSSQSGHNTVSWYQQALGQGPQFIFQYYREEENGRGNFPPRFSGLQFPNYSSELNVNALELDDSALYLCASSRAGGGYEQYFGPGTRLTVT.

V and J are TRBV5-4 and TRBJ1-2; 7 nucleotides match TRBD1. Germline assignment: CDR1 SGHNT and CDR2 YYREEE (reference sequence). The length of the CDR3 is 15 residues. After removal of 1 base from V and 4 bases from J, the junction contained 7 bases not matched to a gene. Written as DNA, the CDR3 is TGTGCCAGCAGCTTGACGACAGGGTCCGTCTATGGCTACACCTTC. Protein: CASSLTTGSVYGYTF.

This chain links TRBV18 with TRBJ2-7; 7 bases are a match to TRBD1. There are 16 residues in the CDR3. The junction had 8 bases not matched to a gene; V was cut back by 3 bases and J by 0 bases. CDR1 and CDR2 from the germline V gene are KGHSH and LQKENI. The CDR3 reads CASSPVTGTSSYEQYF. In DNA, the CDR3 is TGTGCCAGCTCACCCGTGACAGGGACAAGCTCCTACGAGCAGTACTTC.

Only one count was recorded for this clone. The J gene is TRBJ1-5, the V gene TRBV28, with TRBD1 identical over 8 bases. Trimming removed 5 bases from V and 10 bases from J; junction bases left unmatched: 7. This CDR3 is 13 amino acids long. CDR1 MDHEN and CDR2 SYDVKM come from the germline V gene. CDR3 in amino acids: CASSQGAVGPQHF. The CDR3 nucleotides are TGTGCCAGCAGTCAGGGGGCTGTCGGACCCCAGCATTTT. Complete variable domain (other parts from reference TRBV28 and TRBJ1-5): DVKVTQSSRYLVKRTGEKVFLECVQDMDHENMFWYRQDPGLGLRLIYFSYDVKMKEKGDIPEGYSVSREKKERFSLILESASTNQTSMYLCASSQGAVGPQHFGDGTRLSIL.

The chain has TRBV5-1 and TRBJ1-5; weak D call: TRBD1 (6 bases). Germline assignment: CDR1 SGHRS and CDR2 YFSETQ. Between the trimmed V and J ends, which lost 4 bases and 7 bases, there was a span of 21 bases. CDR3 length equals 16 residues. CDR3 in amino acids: CASSPNAQGNGQPQHF. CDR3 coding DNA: TGCGCCAGCAGCCCAAACGCACAGGGTAACGGCCAGCCCCAGCATTTT.

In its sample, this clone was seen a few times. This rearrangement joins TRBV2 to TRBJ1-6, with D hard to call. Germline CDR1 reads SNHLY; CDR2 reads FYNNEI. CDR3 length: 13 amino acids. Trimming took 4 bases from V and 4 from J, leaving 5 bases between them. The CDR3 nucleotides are TGTGCCAGCAGTGGGCAGTATAATTCACCCCTCCACTTT. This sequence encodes CASSGQYNSPLHF.